Listed here are 12 T cell receptor beta chains from one sample, sequenced in a study of control samples from healthy donors and cancer patients. Profiling relied on immunoSEQ multiplex PCR, and the TCRdb table lists in-frame clones only, not all of them. Of roughly 120,000 clones detected, approximately 95% appear once; the ten largest clones hold 3.5% to 4%. Sequenced input: blood. Receptors were obtained from a man aged 25 to 40 in good health.

The chain links TRBV7-8 to TRBJ1-5; 7 positions match TRBD1. Germline V gives CDR1 SGHVS, CDR2 FQNEAQ. The CDR3 is 12 residues long. Trimming took 3 bases from V and 9 from J; bases not matched to a gene: 2. The CDR3, as DNA: TGTGCCAGCAGCTTGTCAGGGGGGCCCCAGCATTTT. Protein product: CASSLSGGPQHF.

The V call is TRBV4-3, the J call TRBJ2-6; D is uncertain. The CDR3 extends over 15 amino acids. Germline-derived CDR1 and CDR2 are LGHNA and YSLEER. The ends were cut back, 0 bases at V and 0 bases at J, with 3 bases in the middle. In DNA form, the CDR3 reads TGCGCCAGCAGCCAAGACAGCTCTGGGGCCAACGTCCTGACTTTC. Its protein is CASSQDSSGANVLTF.

In this sample, this clone turned up once. The chain joins TRBV3-1 (or the pseudogene TRBV3-2) to TRBJ2-7; 7 nucleotides agree with TRBD1. CDR1 LGHDT and CDR2 YNNKEL come from the germline V gene (reference sequence). The CDR3 covers 11 residues. V was pared by 5 bases and J by 6 bases, with 1 base of the junction left unmatched. This CDR3 is CASSTGAEQYF. The CDR3 DNA reads TGTGCCAGCAGCACAGGGGCCGAGCAGTACTTC.

The rearrangement joins TRBV6-2 or TRBV6-3 to TRBJ1-5; the D gene is possibly TRBD1 (6 bases). The V end was cut by 6 bases, the J end by 7 bases, with 16 bases between. This CDR3 comprises 14 residues. From germline, CDR1 is MNHEY and CDR2 SVGEGT. The CDR3 loop reads CASSPGGALQPQHF. Here the CDR3 DNA reads TGTGCCAGCAGCCCCGGGGGGGCGTTACAGCCCCAGCATTTT.

The chain recombines TRBV4-3 with TRBJ2-1, with TRBD1 matching 7 bases. Germline V gene sequence: CDR1 LGHNA, CDR2 YSLEER. The CDR3 runs to 15 residues. Losses at the gene ends were 5 bases for V and 3 bases for J; bases not matched to a gene: 7. CDR3 residues: CASSSSGQSYNEQFF. The CDR3 coding sequence is TGCGCCAGCAGCTCCTCGGGACAGAGCTACAATGAGCAGTTCTTC.

DNA of the CDR3: TGTGCCAGCAGGCAAATAGGCGGACAGGGGACAGAGCAGTACTTC. Translating gives CASRQIGGQGTEQYF. The chain carries TRBV13 and TRBJ2-7, with TRBD1 matching 9 bases. This CDR3 is 15 amino acids long. The ends lost 6 bases at V and 7 bases at J; junction bases unmatched: 13. Germline CDR1 and CDR2: PRHDT and FYEKMQ (reference sequence).

The CDR3 DNA sequence: TGCAGCGTTGAGTCACGACTAGCGGGGGCGCTCAACTACAATGAGCAGTTCTTC. It codes for CSVESRLAGALNYNEQFF. V and J are TRBV29-1 and TRBJ2-1; the match to TRBD2 covers 12 bases. Trimming took 3 bases from V and 3 from J; bases not matched to a gene: 12. The CDR3 spans 18 residues. CDR1 and CDR2 from the germline V gene are SQVTM and ANQGSEA.

The chain couples TRBV5-1 to TRBJ1-1; 11 bases are a match to TRBD1. V was pared by 6 bases and J by 1 base, with 5 bases of the junction left unmatched. The CDR3 is made up of 15 amino acids. The germline CDR1 and CDR2 sequences are SGHRS and YFSETQ. The CDR3 bases are TGCGCCAGCACCGGACAGGGGGCAAGGAACACTGAAGCTTTCTTT. It yields the protein CASTGQGARNTEAFF.

The chain links TRBV7-8 to TRBJ2-3; D uncertain. Trimming pared 3 bases from V and 2 bases from J, leaving 6 bases between. The CDR3 sequence is 13 residues long. Germline-derived CDR1 and CDR2 are SGHVS and FQNEAQ. The CDR3 bases are TGTGCCAGCAGCTTGCTGATCACAGATACGCAGTATTTT. It codes for CASSLLITDTQYF.

The V call is TRBV5-1, the J call TRBJ2-3; 8 bases are a match to TRBD1. The CDR3 length is 17 residues. Germline V lookup: CDR1 SGHRS, CDR2 YFSETQ. J was trimmed by 1 base and V by 0 bases; bases with no gene match: 7. The CDR3 loop is CASSLAPTGAGTDTQYF. The CDR3 bases are TGCGCCAGCAGCTTGGCCCCGACAGGGGCCGGCACAGATACGCAGTATTTT.

This clone was seen once. The J gene is TRBJ2-2, the V gene TRBV6-5; D not resolved. V was shortened by 0 bases and J by 0 bases, with 5 bases between the two germline ends. Germline CDR1 is MNHEY and CDR2 is SVGAGI. The CDR3 length is 15 residues. The CDR3 DNA reads TGTGCCAGCAGTTACTCGGCAGCGAACACCGGGGAGCTGTTTTTT. It yields the protein CASSYSAANTGELFF.

The chain joins TRBV5-1 to TRBJ2-7, with D possibly matching TRBD1 (6 bases). CDR1 is SGHRS and CDR2 is YFSETQ in the germline V gene. V was clipped by 0 bases and J by 6 bases, with 13 bases between them. The CDR3 has 14 residues. This CDR3 reads CASSLAPGQREQYF. The CDR3 DNA sequence: TGCGCCAGCAGCTTGGCCCCTGGACAGCGCGAGCAGTACTTC.